This TCR beta chain stems from a study of cytomegalovirus exposure and HLA in healthy donors. Study overall: In a later analysis, it was reported that the approximately 110 validation repertoires had been produced on the same platform as the 700 or so repertoires belonging to the first cohort. Findings of the study overall: CMV antigen specificity of a few CMV-associated chains was confirmed in vitro. TCR beta chains numbering about 160 were designated cytomegalovirus-associated. TCR sequences were mostly rare, though some public TCRs occurred in many donors.

Per the germline V gene, CDR1 is LGHNA and CDR2 is YSLEER. CDR3 size: 17 residues. V was shortened by 1 base and J by 4 bases, with 16 bases between the two germline ends. Comment on this clone: As yet, its antigen is unknown.

Method: immunoSEQ multiplex PCR; TCRdb's copy keeps in-frame clones and lacks some. There are 100,000 to 150,000 clones in the sample; roughly nine tenths occur only once, and about 3.5% lies in the top ten. Sequencing was done on a sample of PBMCs. The V and J genes are TRBV4-3 and TRBJ2-2; perhaps TRBD2 as D (5 bases). This receptor was taken from a man under 40 in good health and CMV-seronegative. The CDR3: CASSQVLRTSSTGELFF. The CDR3 nucleotides are TGCGCCAGCAGCCAAGTCTTAAGGACTTCGAGCACCGGGGAGCTGTTTTTT.